The clone carrying this T cell receptor (beta chain) was detected only a few times. CD45RO/CCR7/CD25/CD127/CD95/CD27 sorting isolated CD4+ naive, central memory, regulatory and stem cell-like memory cells. This sample is drawn from a study of beta chain features in type 1 diabetes. The J segment lost 4 bases and the V segment lost 3 bases, leaving 3 bases of the junction unmatched. The CDR3 spans 15 residues. Germline CDR1 and CDR2: SGHTA and FQGNSA. All of the isolated RNA was reverse transcribed, so expressed TCRB transcripts were sequenced. Clones were read by immunoSEQ multiplex PCR, and TCRdb kept only the in-frame ones, dropping some. The sample shows under 400,000 clones, about 12% of them seen only once.

The V and J genes are TRBV7-2 and TRBJ2-2; TRBD1 matches 9 bases. Sequenced sample: naive CD4+ T cells from blood. This clonotype was obtained from a man between 18 and 35 years old in good health. The CDR3 bases are TGTGCCAGCAGCTTCGGACAGGGGTTCACCGGGGAGCTGTTTTTT. It specifies CASSFGQGFTGELFF.